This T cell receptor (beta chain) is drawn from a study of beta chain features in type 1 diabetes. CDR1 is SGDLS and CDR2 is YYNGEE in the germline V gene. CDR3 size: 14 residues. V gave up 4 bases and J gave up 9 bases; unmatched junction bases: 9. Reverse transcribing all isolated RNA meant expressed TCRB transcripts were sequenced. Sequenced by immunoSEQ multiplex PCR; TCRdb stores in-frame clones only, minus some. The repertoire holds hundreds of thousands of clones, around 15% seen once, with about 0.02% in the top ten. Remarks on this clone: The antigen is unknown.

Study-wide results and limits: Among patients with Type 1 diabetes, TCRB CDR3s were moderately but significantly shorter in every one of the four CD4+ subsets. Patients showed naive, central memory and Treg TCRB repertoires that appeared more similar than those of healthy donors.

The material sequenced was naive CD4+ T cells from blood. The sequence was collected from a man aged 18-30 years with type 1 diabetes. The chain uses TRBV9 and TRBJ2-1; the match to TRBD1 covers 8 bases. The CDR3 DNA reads TGTGCCAGCAGCCCGCGACAGGGGATGGGTGAGCAGTTCTTC. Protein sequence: CASSPRQGMGEQFF.